This TCR beta chain was found in a study of T cells in Graves' hyperthyroidism and ophthalmopathy. RNA transcripts were the template for amplifying TCR beta CDR3 regions. During a first-round RT-PCR of the TCR CDR3, the HTBI primer set was used. TCRdb reprocessed the multiplex PCR reads via MiXCR and lists one record per CDR3 protein. The data contain some 600,000 distinct CDR3 sequences, roughly 50% of them singletons. Hyperthyroidism was newly diagnosed in patients aged 18 to 65 (duration under 2 months). Findings and limits, study-wide: Ophthalmopathy and stable hyperthyroidism were separated by a 13 V-J model.

The CDR3 runs 13 residues. Germline CDR1 SGHRS, CDR2 YFSETQ. V trimming: 0 bases; J trimming: 6 bases; junction bases outside the gene matches: 1. This clonotype was counted between two and nine times. No antigen is known for it. V is TRBV5-1 and J is TRBJ1-2; 8 bases line up with TRBD1. Sequenced: peripheral blood or thyroid tissue (not recorded which). This TCR derives from a woman aged 18-29 years with Graves' hyperthyroidism. The chain's CDR3 is CASSLAQGDGYTF. The CDR3 region has the DNA TGCGCCAGCAGCTTGGCACAGGGGGATGGCTACACCTTC.